The 2 T cell receptor beta chains listed next were all sequenced from one sample in a study of molecular identifiers for immune sequencing clone quantification. From the PCR reads, TCRdb called clonotypes with MiXCR, one entry per CDR3 protein. This sample has about 320,000 distinct CDR3 sequences, with roughly 24% found just once. Source material: naive CD8+ T cells from blood, with Jurkat cell RNA spiked in. Subset given: FACS-sorted CD8+CD4-CCR7+CD45RA+ naive T cells. Receptors originate from a human donor in good health. Some libraries in this study had Jurkat cell RNA spiked in.

This chain links TRBV3-2 with TRBJ2-4. TRBV3-2 is assigned pseudogene status. CDR3 length equals 13 residues. The CDR3 DNA sequence: TGTGCCAGCACCCTTCTAGACAACCACATTCAGTACTTC. Encoded protein: CASTLLDNHIQYF.

This rearrangement joins TRBV20-1 to TRBJ2-7, with 8 bases lining up with TRBD2. The V segment lost 0 bases and the J segment 4 bases; nucleotides outside the gene matches: 8. The CDR3 runs 15 residues. CDR1 DFQATT and CDR2 SNEGSKA come from the germline V gene (reference sequence). In nucleotides, the CDR3 is TGCAGTGCTAGAGACCGGACTAGCTCATTTTACGAGCAGTACTTC. Its translation is CSARDRTSSFYEQYF.